This T cell receptor (beta chain) originates from a study of CD8+ T cells in alopecia areata listed by TCRdb under 2018. For the wider study: The treated patients, all with moderate-to-severe alopecia areata, were enrolled in an open-label pilot trial of oral tofacitinib given at 5 to 10 mg twice daily. Tofacitinib was given for 6 to 18 months, followed by 6 months of follow-up off drug to assess delayed response and recurrence. In both human patients and the C3H/HeJ mouse model, the study applied high-throughput TCRbeta sequencing to look at T cell clonal expansion in alopecia areata. On the human side, TCRbeta sequencing was run on scalp tissue and on sorted CD4+ and CD8+ peripheral blood T cells from healthy controls and from alopecia areata patients with either patchy or totalis/universalis disease. Tofacitinib-treated patients had biopsies at baseline and at 4 and 24 weeks of treatment, with a later scalp biopsy in several patients. Scalp clonality was compared among normal scalp (n=4), patchy alopecia areata scalp (n=8), and alopecia totalis/universalis scalp (n=8). RNA was extracted with the PAXgene miRNA kit for fixed scalp, the miRNeasy kit for PBMCs, and the RNeasy kit for mouse skin. TCRbeta CDR3 regions were amplified by immunoSEQ multiplex PCR with 35 Vbeta forward and 13 Jbeta reverse primers.

The investigation overall reported the following: Unlike mouse skin, which is dominated by gammadelta T cells, normal human skin has resident alphabeta T cells that are also sequenced, and this complicates analysis of the scalp TCR repertoire. Shared TCR sequences between patients were less evident than in mice, which may be partly attributable to HLA diversity in the patient population. Lesional scalp, especially in alopecia totalis/universalis, showed higher clonality and more expanded CD8+ clones than normal scalp, suggesting antigenic drive.

The intended sense of this specimen's time point label: baseline before oral tofacitinib. Lesional scalp punch biopsies and peripheral blood were obtained from alopecia areata patients. PBMCs were isolated by density centrifugation and stained for CD3, CD4 and CD8, after which CD4+ and CD8+ T cells were sorted on a FACSAria. This clone has more than one count but fewer than ten. What antigen it recognizes has not been identified. One junction end does not reproduce the germline sequence, and a read error may be involved. The library was produced with the immunoSEQ multiplex PCR assay. To provide template for TCR sequencing, every sample had RNA extracted and reverse transcribed into cDNA. First-strand cDNA was synthesized with SuperScript III using a 2:1 mix of oligo-dT and random hexamers. A synthetic immune receptor repertoire was used to assess amplification bias, and residual bias was removed computationally. As for the authors' bioinformatics: After raw reads were preprocessed to remove errors, the CDR3 was defined following IMGT conventions as running from the conserved cysteine to phenylalanine. To get clonality, Shannon entropy was normalized by log2 of the number of productive unique TCRs and the result was subtracted from 1. Whether scalp clones were CD4 or CD8 was inferred by matching scalp TCRbeta sequences against CD4 and CD8 repertoires sorted from blood. Not all clones reach the TCRdb copy of this immuneACCESS table, which keeps in-frame sequences only. Checked studies attribute under half of the gap to unresolved V genes and leave the rest unexplained. From that table come the V and J calls and clone size; the DNA was used to work out D and trimming. The sample includes some 210,000 clones, with 50% to 60% observed a single time. The ten largest clones capture 0.45% of the sample.

Sequencing used CD4+ T cells sorted from blood, obtained at week 0. This sequence was found in a human donor with alopecia areata.

The sequenced DNA: TGTGCCAGCAGCTTCGGATCGTCCGGGACTAGTCATTTT. It specifies CASSFGSSGTSHF. The chain uses TRBV5-4 and TRBJ2-3, and 8 junctional nucleotides match TRBD2. Measured from the cysteine to the phenylalanine, the CDR3 is 13 residues long. Of the read, only the CDR3 DNA is kept; its 39 bases are in frame from base 1. The germline V gene (reference sequence) specifies SGHNT as CDR1 and YYREEE as CDR2.